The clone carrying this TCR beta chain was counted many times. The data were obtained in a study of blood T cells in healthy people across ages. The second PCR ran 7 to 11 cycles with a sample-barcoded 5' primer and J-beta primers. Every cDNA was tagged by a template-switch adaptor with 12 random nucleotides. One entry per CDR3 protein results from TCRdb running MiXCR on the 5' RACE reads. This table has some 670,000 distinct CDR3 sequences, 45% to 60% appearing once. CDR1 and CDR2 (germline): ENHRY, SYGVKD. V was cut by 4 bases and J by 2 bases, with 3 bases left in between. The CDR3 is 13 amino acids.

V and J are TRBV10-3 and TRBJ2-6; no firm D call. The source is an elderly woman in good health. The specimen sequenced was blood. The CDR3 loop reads CAISAPGANVLTF. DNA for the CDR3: TGTGCCATCAGTGCCCCTGGGGCCAACGTCCTGACTTTC.